This T cell receptor (beta chain) was documented in a study of immune cell composition in non-small cell lung cancer. General study findings and limits: No significant correlation existed between pack-years smoked and tumour clonality.

The normal lung sample lay at least 3 cm, and maximally far, from the tumour. Genomic DNA came from frozen unsorted single-cell suspensions. Profiling relied on immunoSEQ multiplex PCR, and the TCRdb table lists in-frame clones only, not all of them. The sample has roughly 16,000 clones; 70% to 80% are singletons. With regard to this clone: Its antigen is undetermined.

The length of the CDR3 is 12 residues. CDR1 is MNHEY and CDR2 is SMNVEV in the germline V gene (reference sequence). Trimming took 6 bases from V and 1 from J, leaving 5 bases between them. These data were likewise used in another study, on CD4 T cells in lung cancer. That paper adds: Blood T cells were screened for responses to candidate mutation neoepitopes. Some patients had received nivolumab or pembrolizumab before giving blood.

This TCR derives from a human donor with non-small cell lung cancer. Specimen: non-adjacent lung tissue. The gene calls are TRBV27 and TRBJ2-3; D gene uncertain. The CDR3 DNA sequence: TGTGCCAGCAGCCCACGCACAGATACGCAGTATTTT. Translating gives CASSPRTDTQYF.